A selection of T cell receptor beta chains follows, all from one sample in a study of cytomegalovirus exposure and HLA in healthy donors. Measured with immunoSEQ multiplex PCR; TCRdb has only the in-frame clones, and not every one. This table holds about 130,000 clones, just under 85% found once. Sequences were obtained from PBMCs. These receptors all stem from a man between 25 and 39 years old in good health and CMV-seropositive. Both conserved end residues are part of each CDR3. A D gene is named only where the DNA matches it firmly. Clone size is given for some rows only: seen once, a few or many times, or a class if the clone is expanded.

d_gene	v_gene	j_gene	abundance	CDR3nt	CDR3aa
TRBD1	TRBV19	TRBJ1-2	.	TGTGCCAGTAGCCAACAGGGACAGGGAAACTATGGCTACACCTTC	CASSQQGQGNYGYTF
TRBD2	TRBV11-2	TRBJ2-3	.	TGTGCCAGCACCCTCCGGGGGGTCACAGATACGCAGTATTTT	CASTLRGVTDTQYF
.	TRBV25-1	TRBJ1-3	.	TGTGCCAGCAGTGAATCGGGAAACACCATATATTTT	CASSESGNTIYF
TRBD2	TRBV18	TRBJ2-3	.	TGTGCCAGCTCACCACAGTTAGCGGGAGGAGGCACAGATACGCAGTATTTT	CASSPQLAGGGTDTQYF
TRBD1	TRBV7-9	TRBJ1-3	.	TGTGCCAGCAGCTTAGGTCGGGACAGGGGTTTTGGAAACACCATATATTTT	CASSLGRDRGFGNTIYF
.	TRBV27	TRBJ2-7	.	TGTGCCAGCAGTCCCACTTACCTCTATTACGAGCAGTACTTC	CASSPTYLYYEQYF
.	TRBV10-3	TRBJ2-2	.	TGTGCCATCAGCCGTGACGGGACTCTTTCGTCCGGGGAGCTGTTTTTT	CAISRDGTLSSGELFF
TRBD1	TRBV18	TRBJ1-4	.	TGTGCCAGCTCCCTGGGGGGGACAGGGAGTGAAAAACTGTTTTTT	CASSLGGTGSEKLFF
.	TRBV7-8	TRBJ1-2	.	TGTGCCAGCAGCGATCAAGACGGAGGCCGCCTTAGGGGCTACACCTTC	CASSDQDGGRLRGYTF
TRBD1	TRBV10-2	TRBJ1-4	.	TGCGCCAGCAGCCGGGACAGGGGTGGCGAAAAACTGTTTTTT	CASSRDRGGEKLFF
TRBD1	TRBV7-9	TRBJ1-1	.	TGTGCCAGCAACCGGGAGACAGGGTCGGTTACTGAAGCTTTCTTT	CASNRETGSVTEAFF
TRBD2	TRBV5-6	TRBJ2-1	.	TGTGCCAGCAGCTTGCAAGGTCTAGCGGGGGGTATATACAATGAGCAGTTCTTC	CASSLQGLAGGIYNEQFF
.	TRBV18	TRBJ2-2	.	TGTGCCAGCTCACCCCCGAGCCGAACCGGGGAGCTGTTTTTT	CASSPPSRTGELFF
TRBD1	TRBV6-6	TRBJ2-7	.	TGTGCCAGCAGTTACGCCGGGACAGGGGGTACATACGAGCAGTACTTC	CASSYAGTGGTYEQYF
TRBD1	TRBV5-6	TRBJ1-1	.	TGTGCCAGCAGCTTGGGGGGACAGGGATTAACTGAAGCTTTCTTT	CASSLGGQGLTEAFF
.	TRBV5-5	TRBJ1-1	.	TGTGCCAGCAGCTTGGGGGGAGGGAACACTGAAGCTTTCTTT	CASSLGGGNTEAFF
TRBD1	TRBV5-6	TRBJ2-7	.	TGTGCCAGCAGCACCCGGGACAGCTCGCACGAGCAGTACTTC	CASSTRDSSHEQYF
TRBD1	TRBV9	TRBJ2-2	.	TGTGCCAGCACCGGACAGGGTCGTGACACCGGGGAGCTGTTTTTT	CASTGQGRDTGELFF
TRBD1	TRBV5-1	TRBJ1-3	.	TGCGCCAGCAGCCCCGGACAGGGTTCCGGAAACACCATATATTTT	CASSPGQGSGNTIYF
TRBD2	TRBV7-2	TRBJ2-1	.	TGTGCCAGCAGCAAGTCTAGCGGGGCTGTCTACAATGAGCAGTTCTTC	CASSKSSGAVYNEQFF
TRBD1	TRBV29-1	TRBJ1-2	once	TGCAGCGTCCAACAGAGGACAGGGCATGGCTACACCTTC	CSVQQRTGHGYTF
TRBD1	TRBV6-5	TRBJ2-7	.	TGTGCCAGCGCCAGAGGGACAGCCTACGAGCAGTACTTC	CASARGTAYEQYF
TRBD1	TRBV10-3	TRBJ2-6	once	TGTGCCATCAGTGTGACAGGGAGCTCTGGGGCCAACGTCCTGACTTTC	CAISVTGSSGANVLTF
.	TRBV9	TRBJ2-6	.	TGTGCCAGCAGCGTATTTGCAGGTTACTCTGGGGCCAACGTCCTGACTTTC	CASSVFAGYSGANVLTF
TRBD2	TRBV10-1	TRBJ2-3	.	TGCGCCAGCAGTGAACTAGCGGGGGGTACCGCAGATACGCAGTATTTT	CASSELAGGTADTQYF
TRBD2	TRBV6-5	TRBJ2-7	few	TGTGCCAGCAGACGGACTAGCGGGTTTTCCGAGCAGTACTTC	CASRRTSGFSEQYF